This TCR beta chain was sequenced for a study of cytomegalovirus exposure and HLA in healthy donors. Overall study: There were 117 million unique TCR beta sequences, drawn from about 190 million T cells, in an earlier analysis. General observations from the study: V- and J-gene trimming of TCR beta was linked (in a later analysis) to a missense DCLRE1C variant. TCR beta sequences numbering around 15,000 were associated with HLA alleles at 0.05 false discovery rate in a later analysis. Earlier analysis found most TCR beta V segments productive about 87% or about 30% of the time.

V lost 6 bases and J lost 0, with 4 bases in between. The length of the CDR3 is 12 residues. The germline gives CDR1 KGHSH, CDR2 LQKENI. The PCR made use of 60 Vbeta and 13 Jbeta primers. Some clones are missing from TCRdb's copy, which holds only in-frame ones; the method was immunoSEQ multiplex PCR. The sample lists 120,000 to 150,000 clones, around 59% occurring once. This clone has a handful of counts. Its cognate antigen is unknown. Specimen: PBMCs. The chain has TRBV18 and TRBJ2-3, with D hard to call. The origin of this receptor is a male donor in good health and CMV-seronegative. CDR3 sequence reads: CASSPSTDTQYF. The CDR3 coding sequence is TGTGCCAGCTCCCCTAGCACAGATACGCAGTATTTT.